This passage covers 6 T cell receptor beta chains from one sample sequenced in a study of blood T cell repertoires in COVID-19. The table came from immunoSEQ multiplex PCR; TCRdb's copy has only in-frame clones and leaves some out. The table has approximately 280,000 clones, 85% to 90% seen once. Sequences were obtained from peripheral blood. The receptors come from a man aged 35 to 55 with acute or convalescent COVID-19.

This chain connects TRBV6-1 to TRBJ1-2; D might be TRBD1 (5 bases). Trimming removed 2 bases from V and 7 bases from J, with 11 bases in between. The V gene's germline CDR1 is MNHNS and CDR2 SASEGT. CDR3 size: 13 residues. The CDR3 reads CASSEMGQSGYTF. CDR3 sequence (DNA): TGTGCCAGCAGTGAAATGGGGCAGAGTGGCTACACCTTC.

The chain links TRBV5-1 to TRBJ2-7; D is ambiguous. CDR1 and CDR2 from the germline V gene are SGHRS and YFSETQ. The CDR3 is made up of 13 amino acids. Between the trimmed V and J ends, which lost 3 bases and 2 bases, there was a span of 9 bases. The DNA for the CDR3 is TGCGCCAGCAGCTCGGCAAGCGCCTACGAGCAGTACTTC. Translation: CASSSASAYEQYF.

The CDR3 loop is CASSLLRTGASRSNQPQHF. In DNA, the CDR3 is TGTGCCAGCAGTCTCCTCCGGACAGGGGCCTCCCGGAGCAATCAGCCCCAGCATTTT. V and J are TRBV6-2 or TRBV6-3 and TRBJ1-5; 9 bases fit TRBD1. The CDR3 runs to 19 residues. Looked up from germline, CDR1 is MNHEY and CDR2 is SVGEGT. V shed 5 bases, J shed 1 base, and the junction held 15 bases outside the gene matches.

V usage is TRBV19 and J usage is TRBJ2-3, with 7 bases aligning to TRBD1. The CDR3 covers 16 residues. V shed 7 bases, J shed 1 base, and the junction held 11 bases outside the gene matches. The germline V gene encodes CDR1 LNHDA and CDR2 SQIVND (reference sequence). The CDR3 DNA follows: TGTGCCAGTACTAAGGACAGGAAGGACGGCACAGATACGCAGTATTTT. It is translated as CASTKDRKDGTDTQYF.

V is TRBV5-4 and J is TRBJ1-2; D unresolved. This CDR3 has 10 residues. V was clipped by 4 bases and J by 9 bases, with 7 bases between them. The germline V gene encodes CDR1 SGHNT and CDR2 YYREEE (reference sequence). This CDR3 is CASSGDSYTF. The CDR3 DNA is TGTGCCAGCAGCGGCGACAGCTACACCTTC.

The V call is TRBV6-5, the J call TRBJ2-7, with D possibly TRBD2 on 6 matching bases. The CDR3 is made up of 13 amino acids. Per the germline V gene, CDR1 is MNHEY and CDR2 is SVGAGI. V was pared by 7 bases and J by 5 bases, with 15 bases between. DNA for the CDR3: TGTGCCAGCACCAGGGACTCCAGGGACGAGCAGTACTTC. Translated: CASTRDSRDEQYF.